This TCR beta chain was found in a study of identical twins. TCRdb ran MiXCR on the 5' RACE reads and lists one entry per CDR3 protein. The sample has 450,000 or so distinct CDR3 sequences, more than 13% seen once. This sample also belongs to another study, concerning yellow fever vaccine responses in identical twins.

The sample taken for sequencing was CD4+ T cells sorted from blood. This TCR derives from a young woman in good health.

For the CDR3, the DNA is TGTGCCAGCAGGTCCCGGGAGGGGGCCTACAATGAGCAGTTCTTC. Its protein product is CASRSREGAYNEQFF. This chain joins TRBV9 and TRBJ2-1; 8 bases map to TRBD2. Germline lookup yields CDR1 SGDLS and CDR2 YYNGEE. The CDR3 runs 15 residues. The V and J ends lost 5 bases and 2 bases, in that order; junction bases with no gene match: 6.